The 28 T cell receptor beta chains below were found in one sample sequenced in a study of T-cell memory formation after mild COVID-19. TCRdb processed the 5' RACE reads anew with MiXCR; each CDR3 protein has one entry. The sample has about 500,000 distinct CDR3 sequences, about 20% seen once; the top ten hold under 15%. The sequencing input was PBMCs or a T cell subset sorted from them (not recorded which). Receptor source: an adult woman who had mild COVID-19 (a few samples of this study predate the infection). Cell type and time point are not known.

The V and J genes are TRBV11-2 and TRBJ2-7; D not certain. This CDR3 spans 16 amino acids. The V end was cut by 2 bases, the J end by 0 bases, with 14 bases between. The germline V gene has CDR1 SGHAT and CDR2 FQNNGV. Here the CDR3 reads CASSLFTASISYEQYF. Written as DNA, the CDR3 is TGTGCCAGCAGCTTATTCACAGCCTCCATCTCCTACGAGCAGTACTTC.

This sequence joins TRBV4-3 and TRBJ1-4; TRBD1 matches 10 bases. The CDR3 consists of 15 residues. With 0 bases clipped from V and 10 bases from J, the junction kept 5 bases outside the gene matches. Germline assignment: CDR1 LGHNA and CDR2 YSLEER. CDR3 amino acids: CASSQDQWDRGKLFF. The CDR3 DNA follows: TGCGCCAGCAGCCAAGACCAATGGGACAGGGGAAAACTGTTTTTT.

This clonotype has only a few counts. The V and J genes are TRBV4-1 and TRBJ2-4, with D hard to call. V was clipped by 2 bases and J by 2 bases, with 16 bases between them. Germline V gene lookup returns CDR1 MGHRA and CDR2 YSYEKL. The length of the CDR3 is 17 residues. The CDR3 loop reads CASSQPVLGLPKNIQYF. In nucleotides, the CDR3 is TGCGCCAGCAGCCAACCCGTTTTGGGGTTACCCAAAAACATTCAGTACTTC.

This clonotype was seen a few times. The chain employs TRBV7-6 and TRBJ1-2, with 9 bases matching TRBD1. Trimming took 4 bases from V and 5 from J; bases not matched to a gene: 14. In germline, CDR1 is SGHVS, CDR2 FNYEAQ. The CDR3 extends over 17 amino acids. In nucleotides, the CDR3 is TGTGCCAGCAGCTCACAGGGGGCGTCGGATCCCTTTTATGGCTACACCTTC. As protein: CASSSQGASDPFYGYTF. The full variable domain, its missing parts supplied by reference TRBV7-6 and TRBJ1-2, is GAGVSQSPRYKVTKRGQDVALRCDPISGHVSLYWYRQALGQGPEFLTYFNYEAQQDKSGLPNDRFSAERPEGSISTLTIQRTEQRDSAMYRCASSSQGASDPFYGYTFGSGTRLTVV.

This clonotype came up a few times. The CDR3 bases are TGTGCCAGCAGCTTAGCAGGGATCAACTCCTACGAGCAGTACTTC. This sequence encodes CASSLAGINSYEQYF. This sequence joins TRBV7-2 and TRBJ2-7; D is uncertain. Germline V CDR1 and CDR2: SGHTA, FQGNSA. The CDR3 consists of 15 residues. V was pared by 0 bases and J by 0 bases, with 9 bases between. The complete variable domain, with remaining parts taken from reference TRBV7-2 and TRBJ2-7, reads GAGVSQSPSNKVTEKGKDVELRCDPISGHTALYWYRQSLGQGLEFLIYFQGNSAPDKSGLPSDRFSAERTGGSVSTLTIQRTQQEDSAVYLCASSLAGINSYEQYFGPGTRLTVT.

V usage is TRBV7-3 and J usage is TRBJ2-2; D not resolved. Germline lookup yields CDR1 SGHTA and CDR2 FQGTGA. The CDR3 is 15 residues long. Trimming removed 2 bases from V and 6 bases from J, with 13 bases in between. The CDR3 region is CASSLAIGVPGELFF. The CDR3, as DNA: TGTGCCAGCAGCTTAGCGATCGGCGTGCCCGGGGAGCTGTTTTTT.

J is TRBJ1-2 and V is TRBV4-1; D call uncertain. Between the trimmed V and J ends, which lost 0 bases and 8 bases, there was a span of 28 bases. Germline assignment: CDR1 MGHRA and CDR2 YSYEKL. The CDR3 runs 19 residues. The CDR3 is CASSQDPLGPPGNEGGYTF. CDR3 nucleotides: TGCGCCAGCAGCCAAGACCCTCTCGGGCCGCCAGGTAACGAAGGGGGCTACACCTTC.

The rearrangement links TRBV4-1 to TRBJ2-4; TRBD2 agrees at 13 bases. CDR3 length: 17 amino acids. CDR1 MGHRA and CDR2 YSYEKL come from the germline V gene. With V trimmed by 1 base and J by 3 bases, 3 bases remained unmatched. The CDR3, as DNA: TGCGCCAGCAGCCAAGGACTAGCGGGGGGCCGCAAAAACATTCAGTACTTC. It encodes CASSQGLAGGRKNIQYF.

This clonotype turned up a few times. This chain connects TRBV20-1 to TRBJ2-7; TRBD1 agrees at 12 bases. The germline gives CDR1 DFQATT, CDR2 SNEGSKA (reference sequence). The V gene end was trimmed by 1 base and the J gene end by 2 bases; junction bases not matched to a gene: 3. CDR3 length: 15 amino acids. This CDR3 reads CSARARDRGPYEQYF. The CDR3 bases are TGCAGTGCTAGAGCAAGGGACAGGGGGCCCTACGAGCAGTACTTC.

The CDR3 region has the DNA TGCAGTGCTAGTTCTTGGGACAGGGGAACAGATACGCAGTATTTT. Translation: CSASSWDRGTDTQYF. V usage is TRBV20-1 and J usage is TRBJ2-3; 10 nucleotides agree with TRBD1. The CDR3 runs to 15 residues. With V trimmed by 3 bases and J by 3 bases, 6 bases remained unmatched. Germline CDR1 DFQATT, CDR2 SNEGSKA (reference sequence).

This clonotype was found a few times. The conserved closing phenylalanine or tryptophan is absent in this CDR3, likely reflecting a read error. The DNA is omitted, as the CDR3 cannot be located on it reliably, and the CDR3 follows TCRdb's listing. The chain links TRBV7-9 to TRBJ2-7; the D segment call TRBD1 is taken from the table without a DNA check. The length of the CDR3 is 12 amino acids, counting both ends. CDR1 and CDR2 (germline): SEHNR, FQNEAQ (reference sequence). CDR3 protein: CASSSAVQGPYH.

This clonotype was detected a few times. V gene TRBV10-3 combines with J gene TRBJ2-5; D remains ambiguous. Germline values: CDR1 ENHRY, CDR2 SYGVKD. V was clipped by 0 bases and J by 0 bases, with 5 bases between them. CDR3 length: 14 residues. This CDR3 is CAISESTDQETQYF. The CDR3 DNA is TGTGCCATCAGTGAGTCGACGGACCAAGAGACCCAGTACTTC.

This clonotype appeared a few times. CDR3 loop: CASSPPTPGGYNEQFF. CDR3 bases: TGCGCCAGCAGCCCTCCGACACCGGGTGGCTACAATGAGCAGTTCTTC. The chain combines TRBV4-1 with TRBJ2-1; D unresolved. The CDR3 has 16 amino acids. V was shortened by 4 bases and J by 3 bases, with 16 bases between the two germline ends. The germline V gene encodes CDR1 MGHRA and CDR2 YSYEKL.

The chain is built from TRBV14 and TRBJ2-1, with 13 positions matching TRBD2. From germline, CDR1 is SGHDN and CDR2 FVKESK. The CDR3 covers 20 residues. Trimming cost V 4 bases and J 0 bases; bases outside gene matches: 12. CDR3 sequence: CASSPWTSGSWASSYNEQFF. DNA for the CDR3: TGTGCCAGCAGCCCTTGGACTAGCGGGAGTTGGGCCAGCTCCTACAATGAGCAGTTCTTC.

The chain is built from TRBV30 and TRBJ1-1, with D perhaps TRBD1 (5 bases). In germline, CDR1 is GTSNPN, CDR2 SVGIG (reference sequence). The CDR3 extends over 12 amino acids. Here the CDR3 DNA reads TGTGCACTTTCTCAGGGAGGCACTGAAGCTTTCTTT. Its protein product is CALSQGGTEAFF. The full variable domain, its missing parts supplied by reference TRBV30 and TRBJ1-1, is SQTIHQWPATLVQPVGSPLSLECTVEGTSNPNLYWYRQAAGRGLQLLFYSVGIGQISSEVPQNLSASRPQDRQFILSSKKLLLSDSGFYLCALSQGGTEAFFGQGTRLTVV.

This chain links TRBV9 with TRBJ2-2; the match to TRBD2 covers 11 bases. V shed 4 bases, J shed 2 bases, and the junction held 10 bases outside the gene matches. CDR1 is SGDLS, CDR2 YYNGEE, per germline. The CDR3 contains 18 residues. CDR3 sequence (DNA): TGTGCCAGCAGCTACGAACTAGCGGGAGTTCCCAACACCGGGGAGCTGTTTTTT. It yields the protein CASSYELAGVPNTGELFF.

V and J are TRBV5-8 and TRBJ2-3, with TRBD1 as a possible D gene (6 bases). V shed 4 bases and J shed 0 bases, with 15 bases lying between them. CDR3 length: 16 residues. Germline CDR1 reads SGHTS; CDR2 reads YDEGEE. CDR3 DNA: TGTGCCAGCAGCCCATACAGGGTAATTAGCACAGATACGCAGTATTTT. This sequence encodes CASSPYRVISTDTQYF. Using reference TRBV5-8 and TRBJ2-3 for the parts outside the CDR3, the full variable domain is EAGVTQSPTHLIKTRGQQATLRCSPISGHTSVYWYQQALGLGLQFLLWYDEGEERNRGNFPPRFSGRQFPNYSSELNVNALELEDSALYLCASSPYRVISTDTQYFGPGTRLTVL.

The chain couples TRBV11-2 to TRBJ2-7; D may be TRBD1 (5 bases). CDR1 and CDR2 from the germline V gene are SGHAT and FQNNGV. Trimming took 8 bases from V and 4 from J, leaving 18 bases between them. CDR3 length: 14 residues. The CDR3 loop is CASGVTGDSYEQYF. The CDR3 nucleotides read TGTGCCAGCGGGGTCACTGGAGACAGTTACGAGCAGTACTTC.

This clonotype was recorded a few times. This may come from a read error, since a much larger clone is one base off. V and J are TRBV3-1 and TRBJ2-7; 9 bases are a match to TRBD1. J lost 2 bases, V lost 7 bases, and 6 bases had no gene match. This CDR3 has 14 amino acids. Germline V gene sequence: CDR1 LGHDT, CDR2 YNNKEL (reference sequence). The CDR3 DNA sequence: TGTGCCAGCAACCCCGGGACAGGGACCTACGAGCAGTACTTC. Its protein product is CASNPGTGTYEQYF.

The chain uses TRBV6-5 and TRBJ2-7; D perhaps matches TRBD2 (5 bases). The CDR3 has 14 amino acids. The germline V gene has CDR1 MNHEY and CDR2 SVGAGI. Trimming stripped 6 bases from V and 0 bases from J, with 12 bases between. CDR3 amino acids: CASSSGSSSYEQYF. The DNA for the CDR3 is TGTGCCAGCAGCTCGGGGTCCAGCTCCTACGAGCAGTACTTC.

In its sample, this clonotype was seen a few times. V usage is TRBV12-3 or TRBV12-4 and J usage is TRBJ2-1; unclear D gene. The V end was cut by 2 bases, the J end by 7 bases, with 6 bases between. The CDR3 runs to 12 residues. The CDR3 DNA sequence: TGTGCCAGCAGTTTAAGGTGGAATGAGCAGTTCTTC. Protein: CASSLRWNEQFF.

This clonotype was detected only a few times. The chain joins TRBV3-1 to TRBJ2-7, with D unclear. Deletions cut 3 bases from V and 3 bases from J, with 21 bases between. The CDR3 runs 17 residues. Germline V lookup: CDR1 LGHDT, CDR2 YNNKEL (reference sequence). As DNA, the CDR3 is TGTGCCAGCAGCCATAAAGGTAGGGTACCCCACCTCTACGAGCAGTACTTC. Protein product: CASSHKGRVPHLYEQYF.

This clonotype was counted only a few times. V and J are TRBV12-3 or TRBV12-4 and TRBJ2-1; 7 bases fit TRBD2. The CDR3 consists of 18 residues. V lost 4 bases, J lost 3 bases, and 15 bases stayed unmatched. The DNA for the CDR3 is TGTGCCAGCAGTTCCAGGGAGGGAGGAACCATACGCTACAATGAGCAGTTCTTC. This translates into CASSSREGGTIRYNEQFF.

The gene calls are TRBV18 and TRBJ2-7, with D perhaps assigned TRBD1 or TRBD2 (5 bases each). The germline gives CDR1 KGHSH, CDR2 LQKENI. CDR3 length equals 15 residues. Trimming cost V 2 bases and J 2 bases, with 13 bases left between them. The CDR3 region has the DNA TGTGCCAGCTCACCAAGTTCTGGGGGAGCCTACGAGCAGTACTTC. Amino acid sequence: CASSPSSGGAYEQYF.

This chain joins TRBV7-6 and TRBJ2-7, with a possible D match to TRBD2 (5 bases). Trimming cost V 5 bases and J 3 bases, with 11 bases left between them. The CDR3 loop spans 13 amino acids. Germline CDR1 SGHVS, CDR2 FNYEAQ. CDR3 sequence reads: CASSHGIRYEQYF. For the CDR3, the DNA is TGTGCCAGCAGCCACGGGATTCGCTACGAGCAGTACTTC.

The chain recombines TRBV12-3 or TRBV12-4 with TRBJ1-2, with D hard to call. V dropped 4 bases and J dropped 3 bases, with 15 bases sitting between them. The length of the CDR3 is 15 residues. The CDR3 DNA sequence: TGTGCCAGCAGTTCCGATGGGAGGGTCGACTATGGCTACACCTTC. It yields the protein CASSSDGRVDYGYTF.

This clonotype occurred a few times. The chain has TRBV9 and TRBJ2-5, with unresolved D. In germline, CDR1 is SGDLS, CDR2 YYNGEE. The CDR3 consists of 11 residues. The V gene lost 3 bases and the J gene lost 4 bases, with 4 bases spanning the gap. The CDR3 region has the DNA TGTGCCAGCAGCGCCAGAGAGACCCAGTACTTC. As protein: CASSARETQYF.

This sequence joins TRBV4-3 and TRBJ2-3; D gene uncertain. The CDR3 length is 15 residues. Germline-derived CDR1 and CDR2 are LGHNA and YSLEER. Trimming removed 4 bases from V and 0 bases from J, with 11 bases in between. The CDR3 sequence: CASSRAYTSTDTQYF. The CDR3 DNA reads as TGCGCCAGCAGCCGGGCCTATACTAGCACAGATACGCAGTATTTT.